The T cell receptor (beta chain) described here comes from a study of response to subunit inactivated influenza vaccine. Via MiXCR, TCRdb re-called the RT-PCR reads, giving one row per CDR3 protein. The sample contains 500,000 to 700,000 distinct CDR3 sequences, roughly 23% of which appear only once. This clonotype has a count of ten or more. A further study also used this sample, focusing on T cells expressing NK-cell markers. This second study notes: UMI-tagged 5'RACE template switching yielded the TCR beta cDNA.

The clonotype originates from a man aged 45-65 years who received an inactivated influenza vaccine. The sequencing used CD4+ T cells sorted from PBMCs, collected 11 to 12 days after vaccination.

The CDR3 DNA follows: TGCAGCGTTGGCCGCAGGGGGAGGTCAGATACGCAGTATTTT. Its translation is CSVGRRGRSDTQYF. This rearrangement joins TRBV29-1 to TRBJ2-3; weak D call: TRBD1 (7 bases). This CDR3 region has 14 residues. Looked up from germline, CDR1 is SQVTM and CDR2 is ANQGSEA. With 4 bases removed from V and 4 bases from J, the gap between germline ends came to 15 bases.